These 5 T cell receptor gamma chains share one sample of origin, sequenced in a study of Vδ1+ human thymocytes. Extracted RNA was reverse transcribed into cDNA. CDR3 amplicons came from multiplex PCR with pooled V-gene forward and constant-region reverse primers. TCRdb applied CATT to the multiplex PCR reads for clone calling. The table has about 36,000 gamma-chain clones, 20% to 25% seen once. Whole-study findings and limits: Thymic TRG and TRD repertoires appeared highly polyclonal, with Gaussian CDR3 length distributions.

These TCRs' antigens remain unknown. The sequenced sample was Vdelta1+ gamma-delta thymocytes from the thymus. The subset denotes: FACS-sorted CD3+ TCRalphabeta- TCRVdelta1+ TCRVdelta2- thymocytes. The receptors stem from a girl less than two years old who had congenital heart surgery.

In regard to this clone: A read error may be the cause here, since a much bigger clone is one base away. Other DNA sequences in the sample encode the same CDR3. The chain couples TRGV2 to TRGJ1 or TRGJ2. CDR3 size: 12 residues. Germline V lookup: CDR1 EGSNGY, CDR2 YDSYNSKV. CDR3 in amino acids: CATWDGRYKKLF. CDR3 DNA sequence: TGTGCCACCTGGGACGGGCGGTATAAGAAGCTCTTT.

This clone was counted between two and nine times. The gene calls are TRGV9 and TRGJP2. Germline CDR1 GITISATS, CDR2 ISYDGTV (reference sequence). This CDR3 comprises 14 residues. The junction had 7 bases not matched to a gene; V was cut back by 3 bases and J by 6 bases. The CDR3 protein is CALWESEGDWIKTF. The CDR3 nucleotides read TGTGCCTTGTGGGAGTCAGAGGGTGATTGGATCAAGACGTTT.

There are a few counts of this clone. The chain combines TRGV3 with TRGJ1 or TRGJ2. The CDR3 is 14 residues long. From germline, CDR1 is VTNTFY and CDR2 YDVSTARD (reference sequence). Trimming cost V 0 bases and J 3 bases; bases outside gene matches: 5. The CDR3 region is CATWDRWGYYKKLF. The CDR3 coding sequence is TGTGCCACCTGGGACAGGTGGGGTTATTATAAGAAACTCTTT.

This clone was observed a handful of times. The V call is TRGV9, the J call TRGJ1 or TRGJ2. V trimming: 0 bases; J trimming: 8 bases; junction bases outside the gene matches: 7. The length of the CDR3 is 13 residues. Germline CDR1 reads GITISATS; CDR2 reads ISYDGTV (reference sequence). The CDR3 coding sequence is TGTGCCTTGTGGGAGGTGCGTTTGAATAAGAAACTCTTT. This gives the protein CALWEVRLNKKLF.

The sample holds a few counts of this clone. The chain uses TRGV2 and TRGJ1 or TRGJ2. The V segment lost 7 bases and the J segment 8 bases; nucleotides outside the gene matches: 2. This CDR3 contains 9 residues. Germline V gene lookup returns CDR1 EGSNGY and CDR2 YDSYNSKV. DNA of the CDR3: TGTGCCACCTGTAATAAGAAACTCTTT. It codes for CATCNKKLF.